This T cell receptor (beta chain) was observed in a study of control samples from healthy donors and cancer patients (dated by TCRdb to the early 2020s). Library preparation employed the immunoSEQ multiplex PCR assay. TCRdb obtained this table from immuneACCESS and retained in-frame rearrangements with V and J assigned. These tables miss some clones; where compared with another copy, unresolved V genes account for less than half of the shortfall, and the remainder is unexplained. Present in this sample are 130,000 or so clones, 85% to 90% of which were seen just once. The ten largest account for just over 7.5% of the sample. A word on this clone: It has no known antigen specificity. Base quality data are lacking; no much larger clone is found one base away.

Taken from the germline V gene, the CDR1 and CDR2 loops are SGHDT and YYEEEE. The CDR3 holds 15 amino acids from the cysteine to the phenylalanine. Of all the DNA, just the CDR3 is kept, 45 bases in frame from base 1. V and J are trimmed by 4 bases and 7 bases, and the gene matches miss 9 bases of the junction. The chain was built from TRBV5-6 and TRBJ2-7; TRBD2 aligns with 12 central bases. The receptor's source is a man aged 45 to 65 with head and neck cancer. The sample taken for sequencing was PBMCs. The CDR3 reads CASSPGTSGGLEQYF. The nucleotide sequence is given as TGTGCCAGCAGCCCAGGAACTAGCGGGGGGCTGGAGCAGTACTTC.